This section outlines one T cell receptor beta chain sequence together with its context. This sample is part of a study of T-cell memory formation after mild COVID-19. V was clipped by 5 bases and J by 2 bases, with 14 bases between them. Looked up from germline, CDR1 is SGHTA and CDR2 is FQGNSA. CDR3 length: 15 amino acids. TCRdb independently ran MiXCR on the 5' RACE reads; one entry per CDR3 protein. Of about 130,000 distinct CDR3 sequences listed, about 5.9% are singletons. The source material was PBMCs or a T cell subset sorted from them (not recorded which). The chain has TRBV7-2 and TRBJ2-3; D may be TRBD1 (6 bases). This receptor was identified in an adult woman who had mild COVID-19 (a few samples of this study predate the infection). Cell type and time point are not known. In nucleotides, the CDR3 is TGTGCCAGCAGCCCTACGGGGACACTCACAGATACGCAGTATTTT. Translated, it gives CASSPTGTLTDTQYF.